These 26 T cell receptor beta chains came from one sample sequenced in a study of cytomegalovirus exposure and HLA in healthy donors. The PCR ran on 60 Vbeta and 13 Jbeta primers. Sequencing was performed with immunoSEQ multiplex PCR; in TCRdb, only in-frame clones are kept and a portion is missing. The sample comprises about 200,000 clones, 70% to 80% of which are singletons, and 0.35% to 0.5% rests with the top ten. Sequencing was performed on PBMCs. These receptors all stem from a male donor in good health and CMV-seropositive.

The chain has TRBV11-3 and TRBJ2-1, with TRBD1 matching 9 bases. Trimming took 5 bases from V and 6 from J; bases not matched to a gene: 11. Germline CDR1 is SGHNT and CDR2 is YENEEA. The CDR3 length is 16 residues. CDR3 DNA: TGTGCCAGCAGCCCTCCAGGGACAGGGATGCTCAATGAGCAGTTCTTC. It is translated as CASSPPGTGMLNEQFF.

This sequence joins TRBV5-6 and TRBJ2-1, with 11 nucleotides matching TRBD2. V was clipped by 2 bases and J by 4 bases; unmatched bases: 5. The length of the CDR3 is 16 residues. Germline V gene data show CDR1 as SGHDT and CDR2 as YYEEEE. DNA for the CDR3: TGTGCCAGCAGCTTTAAACGACTAGCGGGGTACAATGAGCAGTTCTTC. This codes for CASSFKRLAGYNEQFF. The full variable domain, rest sourced from reference TRBV5-6 and TRBJ2-1, is DAGVTQSPTHLIKTRGQQVTLRCSPKSGHDTVSWYQQALGQGPQFIFQYYEEEERQRGNFPDRFSGHQFPNYSSELNVNALLLGDSALYLCASSFKRLAGYNEQFFGPGTRLTVL.

This clone was seen a handful of times. This chain connects TRBV10-3 to TRBJ2-3, with 9 bases aligning to TRBD2. There are 19 residues in the CDR3. Germline values: CDR1 ENHRY, CDR2 SYGVKD. V was pared by 0 bases and J by 5 bases, with 15 bases of the junction left unmatched. Written as DNA, the CDR3 is TGTGCCATCAGTGAGTCGAACGGCGGGAGGGCCGTCCGGGGAGATACGCAGTATTTT. It is translated as CAISESNGGRAVRGDTQYF.

The chain joins TRBV5-4 to TRBJ2-2, with D unresolved. V was clipped by 4 bases and J by 4 bases, with 11 bases between them. Germline values: CDR1 SGHNT, CDR2 YYREEE (reference sequence). The CDR3 runs to 14 residues. The CDR3 region is CASSPASGTGELFF. In DNA form, the CDR3 reads TGTGCCAGCAGCCCCGCGAGTGGCACCGGGGAGCTGTTTTTT.

The chain's CDR3 is CASSTGARGTEAFF. CDR3 bases: TGTGCCAGTAGTACCGGGGCCAGGGGAACTGAAGCTTTCTTT. The chain joins TRBV19 to TRBJ1-1; D perhaps matches TRBD1 (6 bases). This CDR3 has 14 amino acids. CDR1 is LNHDA and CDR2 is SQIVND in the germline V gene (reference sequence). Trimming stripped 4 bases from V and 5 bases from J, with 14 bases between. The variable domain in full, completed from reference TRBV19 and TRBJ1-1, reads DGGITQSPKYLFRKEGQNVTLSCEQNLNHDAMYWYRQDPGQGLRLIYYSQIVNDFQKGDIAEGYSVSREKKESFPLTVTSAQKNPTAFYLCASSTGARGTEAFFGQGTRLTVV.

This rearrangement joins TRBV4-2 to TRBJ1-6; D is uncertain. This CDR3 is built from 12 residues. Trimming removed 0 bases at V and 14 bases at J, with 8 bases between. CDR1 and CDR2 from the germline V gene are LGHNA and YNFKEQ. CDR3 sequence reads: CASSQEEGTLHF. The DNA for the CDR3 is TGTGCCAGCAGCCAAGAGGAGGGAACCCTCCACTTT.

This chain uses TRBV11-2 with TRBJ2-1, with 7 bases that match TRBD1. V shed 6 bases, J shed 0 bases, and the junction held 5 bases outside the gene matches. The CDR3 spans 15 residues. CDR1 is SGHAT and CDR2 is FQNNGV in the germline V gene. Here the CDR3 reads CASSPRDSSYNEQFF. The CDR3, as DNA: TGTGCCAGCAGTCCCCGGGACAGCTCCTACAATGAGCAGTTCTTC.

The genes are TRBV6-4 and TRBJ2-5; 9 nucleotides align to TRBD2. The germline CDR1 and CDR2 sequences are MRHNA and SNTAGT. CDR3 length: 14 residues. With 5 bases clipped from V and 5 bases from J, the junction kept 6 bases outside the gene matches. This CDR3 reads CASSYRSGRETQYF. For the CDR3, the DNA is TGTGCCAGCAGTTACCGGAGCGGGAGGGAGACCCAGTACTTC.

This chain connects TRBV5-1 to TRBJ2-7; D not certain. This CDR3 is 13 amino acids long. Trimming removed 1 base at V and 2 bases at J, with 7 bases between. Germline V gene sequence: CDR1 SGHRS, CDR2 YFSETQ. The CDR3 DNA reads TGCGCCAGCAGCTTGACTGAACCCTACGAGCAGTACTTC. Encoded protein: CASSLTEPYEQYF.

This clone was counted between two and nine times. The V gene is TRBV6-5, the J gene TRBJ1-5; D is undetermined. The CDR3 covers 13 residues. Trimming pared 5 bases from V and 0 bases from J, leaving 5 bases between. Germline V gives CDR1 MNHEY, CDR2 SVGAGI. The CDR3 coding sequence is TGTGCCAGCAGTAAATATAGCAATCAGCCCCAGCATTTT. Protein product: CASSKYSNQPQHF.

This chain joins TRBV2 and TRBJ2-5; D might be TRBD1 (5 bases). V shed 6 bases and J shed 0 bases, with 11 bases lying between them. Germline CDR1 is SNHLY and CDR2 is FYNNEI. This CDR3 is built from 14 residues. The DNA for the CDR3 is TGTGCCAGCAGGTTGACAGTGTACCAAGAGACCCAGTACTTC. This gives the protein CASRLTVYQETQYF.

Remarks on this clone: Relative to the germline gene, one junction end is altered; a read error may explain this. The chain joins TRBV7-7 to TRBJ2-5; 10 bases are a match to TRBD2. From germline, CDR1 is SSHAT and CDR2 FNYEAQ (reference sequence). The CDR3 consists of 16 residues. The CDR3 spells CASSLGTSGMSETQYF. In DNA form, the CDR3 reads TGTGCTAGCAGCTTAGGTACTAGCGGGATGTCAGAGACCCAGTACTTC.

V and J are TRBV7-9 and TRBJ2-7, with 7 bases identical to TRBD1. The V gene's germline CDR1 is SEHNR and CDR2 FQNEAQ (reference sequence). Losses at the gene ends were 4 bases for V and 0 bases for J; bases not matched to a gene: 6. CDR3 size: 15 residues. The CDR3 region is CASSSQGTISYEQYF. CDR3 sequence (DNA): TGTGCCAGCAGCTCACAGGGGACCATCTCCTACGAGCAGTACTTC. Looking up the rest from reference TRBV7-9 and TRBJ2-7 gives the full variable domain: DTGVSQNPRHKITKRGQNVTFRCDPISEHNRLYWYRQTLGQGPEFLTYFQNEAQLEKSRLLSDRFSAERPKGSFSTLEIQRTEQGDSAMYLCASSSQGTISYEQYFGPGTRLTVT.

Of note for this clone: A junction boundary mismatches the germline segment, possibly from a read error. Other DNA sequences in this sample translate to the same CDR3. This chain links TRBV27 with TRBJ2-3; 7 bases are a match to TRBD2. In germline, CDR1 is MNHEY, CDR2 SMNVEV (reference sequence). The CDR3 extends over 18 amino acids. CDR3 in DNA: TGTGCCAGCAGGATCCCTTCGACTAGCCGGTGGGGCACAGACACGCAGTATTTT. Translation gives CASRIPSTSRWGTDTQYF.

This clone was counted a few times. V is TRBV6-5 and J is TRBJ2-1, with D possibly being TRBD2 (5 bases). Per the germline V gene, CDR1 is MNHEY and CDR2 is SVGAGI. CDR3 length: 15 residues. Trimming took off 10 bases at V and 0 bases at J, with 16 bases between the two ends. The CDR3 sequence is CATSQTGSSYNEQFF. CDR3 nucleotides: TGTGCCACCTCCCAAACGGGGAGCTCCTACAATGAGCAGTTCTTC.

The chain has TRBV28 and TRBJ1-1; D is unresolved. Germline V CDR1 and CDR2: MDHEN, SYDVKM. There are 15 residues in the CDR3. Deletions cut 0 bases from V and 3 bases from J, with 11 bases between. The CDR3 is CASSLWMGLDTEAFF. The DNA of the CDR3 is TGTGCCAGCAGTTTATGGATGGGCCTGGACACTGAAGCTTTCTTT. The variable domain in full, with the rest retrieved from reference TRBV28 and TRBJ1-1, is DVKVTQSSRYLVKRTGEKVFLECVQDMDHENMFWYRQDPGLGLRLIYFSYDVKMKEKGDIPEGYSVSREKKERFSLILESASTNQTSMYLCASSLWMGLDTEAFFGQGTRLTVV.

The chain employs TRBV7-9 and TRBJ2-1; 7 positions agree with TRBD1. V was pared by 1 base and J by 0 bases, with 3 bases of the junction left unmatched. From germline, CDR1 is SEHNR and CDR2 FQNEAQ (reference sequence). The CDR3 is 16 residues long. The CDR3 spells CASSLGQGGSYNEQFF. CDR3 in DNA: TGTGCCAGCAGCTTAGGACAGGGCGGCTCCTACAATGAGCAGTTCTTC. Based on the CDR3 plus reference TRBV7-9 and TRBJ2-1, the full variable domain is DTGVSQNPRHKITKRGQNVTFRCDPISEHNRLYWYRQTLGQGPEFLTYFQNEAQLEKSRLLSDRFSAERPKGSFSTLEIQRTEQGDSAMYLCASSLGQGGSYNEQFFGPGTRLTVL.

The rearrangement links TRBV27 to TRBJ2-5, with 9 bases lining up with TRBD2. Trimming at V came to 3 bases and at J to 5 bases, leaving 13 bases not matched to a gene. The CDR3 spans 17 residues. Germline CDR1 and CDR2: MNHEY and SMNVEV (reference sequence). Here the CDR3 reads CASSFRLGGGRGETQYF. In nucleotides, the CDR3 is TGTGCCAGCAGTTTCCGCTTGGGGGGCGGGAGGGGGGAGACCCAGTACTTC.

The chain carries TRBV5-1 and TRBJ1-4; no reliable D call. Germline lookup yields CDR1 SGHRS and CDR2 YFSETQ. V was clipped by 1 base and J by 6 bases, with 10 bases between them. This CDR3 has 14 amino acids. The CDR3 reads CASSLRDTHEKLFF. The CDR3 bases are TGCGCCAGCAGCTTGCGAGACACCCATGAAAAACTGTTTTTT.

J is TRBJ2-2 and V is TRBV25-1; the D gene is possibly TRBD1 (6 bases). The germline gives CDR1 MGHDK, CDR2 SYGVNS. With 2 bases removed from V and 7 bases from J, the gap between germline ends came to 11 bases. The CDR3 contains 14 residues. The chain's CDR3 is CASSEQGTNGELFF. Written as DNA, the CDR3 is TGTGCCAGCAGTGAACAGGGGACCAACGGGGAGCTGTTTTTT.

CDR3 bases: TGTGCCAGCAGTTACAAGACAACAACTAATGAAAAACTGTTTTTT. Encoded protein: CASSYKTTTNEKLFF. The V gene is TRBV6-5, the J gene TRBJ1-4; no clear D. V lost 2 bases and J 0 bases, leaving 7 bases between the germline ends. CDR3 length: 15 residues. CDR1 MNHEY and CDR2 SVGAGI come from the germline V gene.

The chain recombines TRBV6-1 with TRBJ1-1, with D possibly matching TRBD1 (5 bases). The CDR3 has 15 residues. From germline, CDR1 is MNHNS and CDR2 SASEGT. V was cut by 2 bases and J by 4 bases, with 14 bases left in between. CDR3 sequence reads: CASSENSQGGTEAFF. The CDR3 region has the DNA TGTGCCAGCAGTGAAAACTCGCAGGGAGGCACTGAAGCTTTCTTT.

This clone appeared once. The V gene is TRBV21-1, the J gene TRBJ2-7; TRBD2, as called in the table, went unchecked against the DNA. TRBV21-1 is flagged as a pseudogene. This CDR3 comprises 15 residues. DNA of the CDR3: TGTGCCAGCAGCTTTAGGGCGGGGCGGGAGTACGAGCAGTACTTC. Its translation: CASSFRAGREYEQYF.

This clone was counted a single time. The chain recombines TRBV18 with TRBJ2-7; possibly TRBD1 for D (6 bases). Germline-derived CDR1 and CDR2 are KGHSH and LQKENI. V lost 3 bases and J 2 bases, leaving 8 bases between the germline ends. The CDR3 sequence is 13 residues long. The CDR3 here is CASSPTGTYEQYF. The CDR3 DNA reads TGTGCCAGCTCACCGACAGGAACCTACGAGCAGTACTTC.

V and J are TRBV5-4 and TRBJ1-2; TRBD1 matches 9 bases. The CDR3 spans 13 residues. J gave up 8 bases and V 4 bases, and 6 bases lay outside the gene matches. Germline lookup yields CDR1 SGHNT and CDR2 YYREEE (reference sequence). In DNA, the CDR3 is TGTGCCAGCAGCCAGGGACAGGGAGGGGGCTACACCTTC. This gives the protein CASSQGQGGGYTF.

The chain uses TRBV7-6 and TRBJ1-5, with D possibly being TRBD1 (5 bases). V gave up 0 bases and J gave up 9 bases, with 18 bases separating them. The CDR3 is 16 amino acids. The germline CDR1 and CDR2 sequences are SGHVS and FNYEAQ. The CDR3 region has the DNA TGTGCCAGCAGCTTAGCAGCGGGGACCCTCTCAGGGCCCCAGCATTTT. Translating gives CASSLAAGTLSGPQHF.